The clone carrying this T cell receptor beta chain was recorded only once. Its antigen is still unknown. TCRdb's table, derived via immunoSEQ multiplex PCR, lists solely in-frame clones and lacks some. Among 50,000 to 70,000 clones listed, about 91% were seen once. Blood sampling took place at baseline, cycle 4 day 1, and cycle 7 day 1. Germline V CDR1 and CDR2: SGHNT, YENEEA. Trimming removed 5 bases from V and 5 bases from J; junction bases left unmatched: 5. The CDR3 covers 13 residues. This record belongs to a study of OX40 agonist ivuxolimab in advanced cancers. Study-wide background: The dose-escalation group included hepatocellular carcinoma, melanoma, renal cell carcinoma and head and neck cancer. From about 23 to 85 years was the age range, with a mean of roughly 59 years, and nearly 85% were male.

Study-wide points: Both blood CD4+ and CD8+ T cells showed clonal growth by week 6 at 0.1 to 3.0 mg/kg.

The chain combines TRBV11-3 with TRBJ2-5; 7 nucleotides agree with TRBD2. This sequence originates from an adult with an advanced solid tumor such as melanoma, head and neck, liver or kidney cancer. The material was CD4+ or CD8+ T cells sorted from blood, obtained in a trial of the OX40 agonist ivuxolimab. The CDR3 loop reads CASSAGEGETQYF. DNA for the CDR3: TGTGCCAGCAGCGCGGGAGAGGGGGAGACCCAGTACTTC.